What follows is one T cell receptor (beta chain) and its context. The CDR3 covers 13 residues. The trim removed 10 bases at V and 4 bases at J, leaving 7 bases unmatched. CDR1 MNHEY and CDR2 SVGAGI come from the germline V gene. The data originate from a study of blood T cell repertoires in COVID-19. The table came from immunoSEQ multiplex PCR; TCRdb's copy has only in-frame clones and leaves some out. The sample contains some 180,000 clones, 70% to 90% of which appear only once. The origin of this receptor is a woman aged 40 to 55 in a cohort exposed to, infected with or recovered from COVID-19 (not recorded which). Source material: PBMCs or T cells enriched from blood (not recorded which). J is TRBJ1-3 and V is TRBV6-5, with 7 bases aligning to TRBD1. CDR3 nucleotide sequence: TGTGCCACCATGACAGGGTACGGAAACACCATATATTTT. Residues: CATMTGYGNTIYF.